The clone carrying this T cell receptor beta chain has only one observation. These data are taken from a study of blood T cell repertoires in COVID-19. For the study at large: Cohort 3 recovery required two negative PCRs, clearance, or symptom resolution. The cDNA or gDNA used as material had been derived from T cells, B-cell-depleted T cells, or PBMCs.

Data came from immunoSEQ multiplex PCR; TCRdb stores just in-frame clones and leaves some out. This sample has under 400,000 clones; roughly 86% occur once, and the top ten carry around 2%. The sample taken for sequencing was PBMCs or T cells enriched from blood (not recorded which). The TCR sequence derives from a man between 35 and 55 years old in a cohort exposed to, infected with or recovered from COVID-19 (not recorded which).

The CDR3 coding sequence is TGCGCCAGCAGTGAGCCAGGGGGACACCAAAACACTGAAGCTTTCTTT. Translating gives CASSEPGGHQNTEAFF. This chain joins TRBV10-2 and TRBJ1-1; 7 bases fit TRBD1. The CDR3 has 16 residues. V lost 2 bases to trimming and J lost 2 bases; unmatched junction nucleotides: 8. Germline CDR1 and CDR2: WSHSY and SAAADI.